This T cell receptor beta chain was recovered during a study of CD8 T cells in ankylosing spondylitis. Study observations and caveats: Ankylosing spondylitis blood appeared to carry a characteristic TCR beta motif of several highly homologous variants.

Deletions cut 7 bases from V and 1 base from J, with 13 bases between. The germline CDR1 and CDR2 sequences are MGHRA and YSYEKL. This CDR3 spans 14 amino acids. This clonotype was counted ten times or more. Its antigen is currently unknown. By quantitative 5'-RACE with molecular barcodes, the TCR beta libraries were made. Each CDR3 protein is one row after TCRdb ran MiXCR on the 5' RACE reads. The table shows about 190,000 distinct CDR3 sequences, with approximately 12% occurring only once. Sequences were obtained from blood, either unsorted or a sorted T cell fraction (not recorded which). The rearrangement joins TRBV4-1 to TRBJ1-1; D may be TRBD1 (5 bases). The sequence came from a female donor with ankylosing spondylitis or in good health (not recorded which). The CDR3 loop is CASTGPLRNTEAFF. The DNA of the CDR3 is TGCGCCAGCACGGGACCTCTCAGGAACACTGAAGCTTTCTTT.